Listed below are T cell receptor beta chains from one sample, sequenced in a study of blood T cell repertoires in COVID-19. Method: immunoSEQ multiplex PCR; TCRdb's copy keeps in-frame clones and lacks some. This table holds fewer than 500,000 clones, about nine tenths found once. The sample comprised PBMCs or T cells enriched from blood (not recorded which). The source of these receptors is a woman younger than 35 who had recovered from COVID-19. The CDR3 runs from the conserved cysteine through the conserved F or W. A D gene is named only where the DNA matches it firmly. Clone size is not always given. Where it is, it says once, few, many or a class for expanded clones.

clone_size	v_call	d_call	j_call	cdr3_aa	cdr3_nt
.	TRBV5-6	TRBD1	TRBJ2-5	CASSLQGGGGETQYF	TGTGCCAGCAGCCTACAGGGGGGCGGTGGAGAGACCCAGTACTTC
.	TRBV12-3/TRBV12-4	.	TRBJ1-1	CASSLRGTEAFF	TGTGCCAGCAGTTTAAGGGGGACTGAAGCTTTCTTT
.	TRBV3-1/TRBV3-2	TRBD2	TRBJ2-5	CASSQMGGDGETQYF	TGTGCCAGCAGCCAAATGGGGGGGGACGGAGAGACCCAGTACTTC
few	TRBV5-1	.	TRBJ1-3	CASSLETSGNTIYF	TGCGCCAGCAGCCTTGAGACTTCAGGAAACACCATATATTTT
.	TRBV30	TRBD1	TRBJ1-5	CAWSFGTGLSSNQPQHF	TGTGCCTGGAGTTTCGGGACAGGTCTTTCTAGCAATCAGCCCCAGCATTTT
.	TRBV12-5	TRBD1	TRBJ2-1	CASGLQGSYNEQFF	TGTGCTAGTGGTTTACAGGGGTCCTACAATGAGCAGTTCTTC
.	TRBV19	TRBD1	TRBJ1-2	CASSTGTGANYGYTF	TGTGCCAGTAGTACTGGGACAGGAGCTAACTATGGCTACACCTTC
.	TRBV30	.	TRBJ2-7	CAWSVGLRGSYEQYF	TGTGCCTGGAGTGTGGGGCTGCGGGGTTCCTACGAGCAGTACTTC
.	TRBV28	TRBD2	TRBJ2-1	CASSSSGGSYTYEQFF	TGTGCCAGCAGCTCCAGCGGGGGGTCGTATACTTATGAGCAGTTCTTC
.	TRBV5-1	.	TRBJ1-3	CASSSLPSGNTIYF	TGCGCCAGCAGCTCCCTCCCCTCTGGAAACACCATATATTTT
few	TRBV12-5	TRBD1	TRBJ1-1	CASGQGQGGVNTEAFF	TGTGCTAGTGGCCAAGGACAGGGTGGGGTAAACACTGAAGCTTTCTTT
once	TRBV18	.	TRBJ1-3	CASSPLPIGSAGNTIYF	TGTGCCAGCTCACCGCTTCCCATAGGAAGCGCTGGAAACACCATATATTTT
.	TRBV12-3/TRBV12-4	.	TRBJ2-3	CASQGDTQYF	TGTGCCAGTCAGGGAGATACGCAGTATTTT
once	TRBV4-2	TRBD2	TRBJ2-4	CASSQGLAGTGNIQYF	TGTGCCAGCAGCCAAGGGCTAGCGGGGACCGGAAACATTCAGTACTTC
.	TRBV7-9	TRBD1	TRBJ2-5	CASSPFAGGMETQYF	TGTGCCAGCAGCCCGTTTGCAGGGGGCATGGAGACCCAGTACTTC
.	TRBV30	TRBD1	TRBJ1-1	CAWSVRWRGASPGGAFF	TGTGCCTGGAGTGTAAGATGGCGGGGCGCGTCCCCAGGGGGAGCTTTCTTT
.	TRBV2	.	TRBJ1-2	CASSDPTRGIFGYTF	TGTGCCAGCAGTGATCCCACCCGAGGGATCTTCGGCTACACCTTC
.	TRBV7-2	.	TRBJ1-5	CASSLRYTGDQPQHF	TGTGCCAGCAGCTTAAGGTATACGGGGGATCAGCCCCAGCATTTT
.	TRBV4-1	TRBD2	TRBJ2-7	CASSQGDRDPGGEQYF	TGCGCCAGCAGCCAAGGGGACCGGGACCCGGGGGGCGAGCAGTACTTC
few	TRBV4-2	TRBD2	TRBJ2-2	CASSQEKGTTNTGELFF	TGTGCCAGCAGCCAAGAAAAAGGGACTACGAACACCGGGGAGCTGTTTTTT
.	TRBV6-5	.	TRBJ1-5	CASSYSGGSDQPQHF	TGTGCCAGCAGTTACTCGGGAGGGAGCGATCAGCCCCAGCATTTT
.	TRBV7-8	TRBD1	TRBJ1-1	CASWTGGFSEAFF	TGTGCCAGCTGGACAGGGGGGTTTTCGGAAGCTTTCTTT
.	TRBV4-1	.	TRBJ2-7	CASLPNYQGRGEQYF	TGCGCCAGCCTTCCGAACTATCAGGGGAGAGGCGAGCAGTACTTC
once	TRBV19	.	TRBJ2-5	CASSIGLQETQYF	TGTGCCAGTAGTATCGGTCTCCAAGAGACCCAGTACTTC
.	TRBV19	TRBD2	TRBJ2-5	CASSSRGGWETQYF	TGTGCCAGTAGTTCCCGCGGGGGGTGGGAGACCCAGTACTTC
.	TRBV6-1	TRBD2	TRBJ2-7	CASSDVTSGVSYEQYF	TGTGCCAGCAGTGACGTGACTAGCGGAGTCTCCTACGAGCAGTACTTC
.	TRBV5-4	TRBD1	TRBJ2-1	CASSLDRGHGNEQFF	TGTGCCAGCAGCTTGGACAGGGGGCACGGCAATGAGCAGTTCTTC
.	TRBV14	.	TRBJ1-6	CASSSQGLQISPLHF	TGTGCCAGCAGCTCTCAGGGTCTGCAAATTTCACCCCTCCACTTT
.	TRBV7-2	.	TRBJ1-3	CASSLVTPNTIYF	TGTGCCAGCAGCTTAGTGACACCAAACACCATATATTTT
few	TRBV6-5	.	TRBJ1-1	CASSSLGVAGSTEAFF	TGTGCCAGCAGTTCCCTTGGAGTCGCGGGGAGCACTGAAGCTTTCTTT
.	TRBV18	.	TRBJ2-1	CASSPPRGDDNNEQFF	TGTGCCAGCTCACCTCCGAGAGGCGATGATAACAATGAGCAGTTCTTC
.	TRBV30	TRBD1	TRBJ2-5	CAWGTVQPQETQYF	TGTGCCTGGGGGACAGTTCAACCCCAAGAGACCCAGTACTTC
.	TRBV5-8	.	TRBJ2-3	CASSTGTLNTDTQYF	TGTGCCAGCAGCACCGGGACACTCAACACAGATACGCAGTATTTT
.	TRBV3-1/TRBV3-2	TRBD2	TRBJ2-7	CASSQVDSGGPPYEQYF	TGTGCCAGCAGCCAAGTCGATAGCGGGGGACCCCCCTACGAGCAGTACTTC
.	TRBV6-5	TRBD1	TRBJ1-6	CATETGGQNSPLHF	TGTGCCACCGAGACAGGGGGTCAGAATTCACCCCTCCACTTT
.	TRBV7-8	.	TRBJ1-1	CASSLYDPPGAFF	TGTGCCAGCAGCTTATACGATCCCCCCGGGGCTTTCTTT
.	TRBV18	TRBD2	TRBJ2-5	CASSPSSGGPMGETQYF	TGTGCCAGCTCACCAAGCTCGGGGGGGCCTATGGGAGAGACCCAGTACTTC
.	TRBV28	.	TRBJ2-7	CASRHPGLSYEQYF	TGTGCCAGCAGGCATCCGGGACTCTCCTACGAGCAGTACTTC
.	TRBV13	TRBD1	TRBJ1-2	CASRPGGLGGYTF	TGTGCCAGCAGACCAGGGGGTCTCGGTGGCTACACCTTC
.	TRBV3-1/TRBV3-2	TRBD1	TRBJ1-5	CASSQESLGTGNQPQHF	TGTGCCAGCAGCCAAGAGAGCCTGGGGACAGGGAATCAGCCCCAGCATTTT
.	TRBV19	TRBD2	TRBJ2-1	CASTATSGAYEQFF	TGTGCCAGTACCGCGACTAGCGGGGCCTATGAGCAGTTCTTC
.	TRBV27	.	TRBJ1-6	CASSSADIYNSPLHF	TGTGCCAGCAGTTCCGCGGACATCTATAATTCACCCCTCCACTTT
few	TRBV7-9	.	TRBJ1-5	CASSRDGNQPQHF	TGTGCCAGCAGCAGAGACGGGAATCAGCCCCAGCATTTT
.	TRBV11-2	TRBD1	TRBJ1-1	CASSLDRGLKEAFF	TGTGCCAGCAGCTTAGACAGGGGGCTAAAGGAAGCTTTCTTT
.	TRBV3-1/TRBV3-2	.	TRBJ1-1	CASSLGPDTDTEAFF	TGTGCCAGCAGCCTCGGACCGGACACGGACACTGAAGCTTTCTTT
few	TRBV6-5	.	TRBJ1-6	CASSYGGGGDSPLHF	TGTGCCAGCAGTTACGGAGGGGGAGGGGATTCACCCCTCCACTTT
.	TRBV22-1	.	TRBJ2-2	CPGSARGCRGPNTGELFF	TGTCCTGGGAGCGCACGTGGTTGCAGGGGACCGAACACCGGGGAGCTGTTTTTT
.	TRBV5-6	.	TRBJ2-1	CASSLDLPNNEQFF	TGTGCCAGCAGCTTGGACCTACCGAACAATGAGCAGTTCTTC
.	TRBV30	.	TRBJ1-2	CAWRGKLMPGYTF	TGTGCCTGGAGGGGCAAGTTGATGCCTGGCTACACCTTC
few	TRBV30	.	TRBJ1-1	CAWSRRERWVTEAFF	TGTGCCTGGAGTCGGAGGGAACGATGGGTCACTGAAGCTTTCTTT
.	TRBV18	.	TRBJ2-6	CASSPSAGRPTGANVLTF	TGTGCCAGCTCACCATCAGCGGGTCGGCCGACTGGGGCCAACGTCCTGACTTTC